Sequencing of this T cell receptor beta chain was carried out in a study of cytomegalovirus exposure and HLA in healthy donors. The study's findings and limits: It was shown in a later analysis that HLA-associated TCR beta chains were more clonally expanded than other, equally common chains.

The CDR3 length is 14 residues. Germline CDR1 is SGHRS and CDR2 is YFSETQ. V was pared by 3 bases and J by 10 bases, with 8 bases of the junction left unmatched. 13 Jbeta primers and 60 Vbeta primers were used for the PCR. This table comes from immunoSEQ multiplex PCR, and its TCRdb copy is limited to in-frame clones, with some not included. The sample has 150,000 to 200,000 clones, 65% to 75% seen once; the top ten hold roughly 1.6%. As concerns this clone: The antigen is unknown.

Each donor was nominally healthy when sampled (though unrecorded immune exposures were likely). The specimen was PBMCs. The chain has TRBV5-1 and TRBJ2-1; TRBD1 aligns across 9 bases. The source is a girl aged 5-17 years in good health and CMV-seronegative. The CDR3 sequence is CASSSSGTGNEQFF. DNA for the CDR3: TGCGCCAGCAGCTCTTCCGGGACAGGGAACGAGCAGTTCTTC.